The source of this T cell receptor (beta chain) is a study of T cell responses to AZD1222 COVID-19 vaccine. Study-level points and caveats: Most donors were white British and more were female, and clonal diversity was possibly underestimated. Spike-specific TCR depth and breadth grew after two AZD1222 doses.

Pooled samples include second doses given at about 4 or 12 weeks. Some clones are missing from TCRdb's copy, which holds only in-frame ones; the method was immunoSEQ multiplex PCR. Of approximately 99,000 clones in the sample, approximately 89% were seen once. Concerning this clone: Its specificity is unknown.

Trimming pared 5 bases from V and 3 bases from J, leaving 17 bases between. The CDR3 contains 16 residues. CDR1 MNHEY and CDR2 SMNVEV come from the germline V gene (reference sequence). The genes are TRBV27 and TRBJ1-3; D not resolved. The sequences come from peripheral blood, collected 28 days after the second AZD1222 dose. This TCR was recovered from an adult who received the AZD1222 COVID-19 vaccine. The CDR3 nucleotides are TGTGCCAGCAGTCCGGGCCTTACCCCCTATGGAAACACCATATATTTT. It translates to CASSPGLTPYGNTIYF.